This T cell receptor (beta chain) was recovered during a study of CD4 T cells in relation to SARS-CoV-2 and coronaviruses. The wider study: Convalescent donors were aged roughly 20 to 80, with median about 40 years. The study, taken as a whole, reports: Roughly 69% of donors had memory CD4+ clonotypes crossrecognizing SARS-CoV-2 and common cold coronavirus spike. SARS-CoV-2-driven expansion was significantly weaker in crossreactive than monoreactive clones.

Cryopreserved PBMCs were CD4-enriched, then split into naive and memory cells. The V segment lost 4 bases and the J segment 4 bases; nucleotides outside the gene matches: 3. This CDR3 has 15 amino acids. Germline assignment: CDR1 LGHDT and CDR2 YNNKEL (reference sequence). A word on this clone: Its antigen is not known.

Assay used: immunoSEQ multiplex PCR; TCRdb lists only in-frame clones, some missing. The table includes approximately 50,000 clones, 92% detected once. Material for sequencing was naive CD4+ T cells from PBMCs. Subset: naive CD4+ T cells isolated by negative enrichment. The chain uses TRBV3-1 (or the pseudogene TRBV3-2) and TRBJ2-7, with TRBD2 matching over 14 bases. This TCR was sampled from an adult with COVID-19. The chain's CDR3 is CASSPRLAGGYEQYF. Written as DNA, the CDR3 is TGTGCCAGCAGCCCAAGACTAGCGGGAGGGTACGAGCAGTACTTC.